Each of the 18 T cell receptor beta chains below was sequenced from the same sample in a study of CD8+ T cells in alopecia areata. Reverse transcribed after extraction, RNA yielded cDNA as the sequencing template. Profiled with immunoSEQ multiplex PCR; TCRdb holds only in-frame clones, not every one. The sample shows roughly 140,000 clones, approximately 50% of them seen only once. This material consisted of CD4+ T cells sorted from blood, taken at week 0. The origin of the receptors is a human donor with alopecia areata.

This clone appeared a few times. The CDR3 here is CASSQDRSTQPQHF. In nucleotides, the CDR3 is TGCGCCAGCAGCCAAGATCGCTCTACACAGCCCCAGCATTTT. The genes are TRBV4-1 and TRBJ1-5; D remains ambiguous. CDR1 is MGHRA, CDR2 YSYEKL, per germline. V lost 0 bases and J lost 7, with 10 bases in between. The CDR3 extends over 14 amino acids.

The V call is TRBV19, the J call TRBJ1-1; possible D gene TRBD1, 5 bases. The CDR3 runs to 15 residues. The germline V gene has CDR1 LNHDA and CDR2 SQIVND (reference sequence). V lost 6 bases, J lost 0 bases, and 14 bases lay in between. CDR3: CASRETGTLNTEAFF. CDR3 nucleotides: TGTGCCAGTAGAGAGACCGGGACCCTGAACACTGAAGCTTTCTTT.

J is TRBJ2-1 and V is TRBV5-5, with D unclear. CDR3 size: 13 residues. The V gene lost 4 bases and the J gene lost 4 bases, with 9 bases spanning the gap. Germline V gives CDR1 SGHKS, CDR2 YYEKEE (reference sequence). CDR3 sequence reads: CASSPIGYNEQFF. The CDR3 nucleotides are TGTGCCAGCAGCCCGATTGGTTACAATGAGCAGTTCTTC. The whole variable domain, filled in from reference TRBV5-5 and TRBJ2-1, reads DAGVTQSPTHLIKTRGQQVTLRCSPISGHKSVSWYQQVLGQGPQFIFQYYEKEERGRGNFPDRFSARQFPNYSSELNVNALLLGDSALYLCASSPIGYNEQFFGPGTRLTVL.

In its sample, this clone was seen a few times. J is TRBJ2-7 and V is TRBV15; D is uncertain. The CDR3 extends over 13 amino acids. CDR1 and CDR2 (germline): LNHNV, YYDKDF (reference sequence). Trimming cost V 0 bases and J 7 bases, with 10 bases left between them. The CDR3 here is CATSREVLGEQYF. The CDR3 DNA follows: TGTGCCACCAGCAGAGAGGTCTTAGGGGAGCAGTACTTC.

V is TRBV6-1 and J is TRBJ1-5, with D unclear. The CDR3 runs to 15 residues. The V end lost 4 bases, the J end lost 6 bases, and 16 bases lay between the germline ends. The germline gives CDR1 MNHNS, CDR2 SASEGT. The CDR3, as DNA: TGTGCCAGCAGTGGGACTTCATCCGGAGGTCAGCCCCAGCATTTT. It specifies CASSGTSSGGQPQHF.

The chain has TRBV30 and TRBJ1-1; D is perhaps TRBD1 (5 bases). CDR1 and CDR2 from the germline V gene are GTSNPN and SVGIG (reference sequence). This CDR3 contains 13 residues. The V end lost 1 base, the J end lost 3 bases, and 9 bases lay between the germline ends. The CDR3 is CAWSADRHTEAFF. The CDR3 DNA reads TGTGCCTGGAGTGCCGACAGACACACTGAAGCTTTCTTT. The complete variable domain, with remaining parts taken from reference TRBV30 and TRBJ1-1, reads SQTIHQWPATLVQPVGSPLSLECTVEGTSNPNLYWYRQAAGRGLQLLFYSVGIGQISSEVPQNLSASRPQDRQFILSSKKLLLSDSGFYLCAWSADRHTEAFFGQGTRLTVV.

The chain links TRBV7-9 to TRBJ2-7, with D perhaps being TRBD1 or TRBD2 (5 bases each). Per germline, CDR1 SEHNR and CDR2 FQNEAQ (reference sequence). CDR3 size: 14 residues. The V end lost 5 bases, the J end lost 6 bases, and 17 bases lay between the germline ends. This CDR3 is CASSPPPARGEQYF. CDR3 bases: TGTGCCAGCAGCCCGCCCCCGGCGAGGGGCGAGCAGTACTTC.

This chain joins TRBV30 and TRBJ1-2, with 9 nucleotides matching TRBD1. CDR1 is GTSNPN, CDR2 SVGIG, per germline (reference sequence). Unmatched junction bases numbered 1, after V lost 3 bases and J lost 5 bases. There are 12 residues in the CDR3. CDR3 amino acids: CAWSGQGYGYTF. CDR3 nucleotide sequence: TGTGCCTGGAGCGGACAGGGGTATGGCTACACCTTC.

This clone has more than one count but fewer than ten. Other DNA sequences in the same sample also yield this CDR3. CDR3 sequence reads: CSVDRGRTEAFF. In nucleotides, the CDR3 is TGCAGCGTTGACAGGGGGCGGACTGAAGCTTTCTTT. J is TRBJ1-1 and V is TRBV29-1, with 8 bases that match TRBD1. V was clipped by 3 bases and J by 5 bases; unmatched bases: 2. The germline V gene encodes CDR1 SQVTM and CDR2 ANQGSEA. The length of the CDR3 is 12 residues.

The CDR3 region is CASSARGISSYNEQFF. CDR3 DNA: TGTGCCAGCAGTGCCCGGGGGATTAGCTCCTACAATGAGCAGTTCTTC. This rearrangement joins TRBV2 to TRBJ2-1; a possible D gene is TRBD2 (6 bases). V was shortened by 4 bases and J by 0 bases, with 13 bases between the two germline ends. Germline lookup yields CDR1 SNHLY and CDR2 FYNNEI. There are 16 residues in the CDR3.

This chain links TRBV7-2 with TRBJ1-1, with a tentative D call TRBD1 (5 bases). Per the germline V gene, CDR1 is SGHTA and CDR2 is FQGNSA. The CDR3 is made up of 14 amino acids. Deletions cut 5 bases from V and 2 bases from J, with 12 bases between. CDR3 protein: CASSPRQSNTEAFF. DNA for the CDR3: TGTGCCAGCAGCCCGCGACAGAGTAACACTGAAGCTTTCTTT.

The V call is TRBV29-1, the J call TRBJ2-3; 8 bases are a match to TRBD2. The CDR3 extends over 12 amino acids. Per the germline V gene, CDR1 is SQVTM and CDR2 is ANQGSEA. V shed 5 bases and J 6 bases; nucleotides not matched to a gene: 4. The CDR3 is CSVRLAHDTQYF. CDR3 DNA: TGCAGCGTTAGACTAGCGCATGATACGCAGTATTTT.

The chain links TRBV30 to TRBJ2-3; possible D gene TRBD1, 5 bases. Germline lookup yields CDR1 GTSNPN and CDR2 SVGIG (reference sequence). Trimming cost V 1 base and J 4 bases, with 15 bases left between them. The CDR3 contains 15 residues. The CDR3 DNA reads TGTGCCTGGAGTGGGGGCCTCTCGGCAGCAGATACGCAGTATTTT. Amino acids: CAWSGGLSAADTQYF.

This clone was seen a few times. In DNA, the CDR3 is TGCAGCGTTTCCCCGGGGGCGCTCTATGGCTACACCTTC. As protein: CSVSPGALYGYTF. The V and J genes are TRBV29-1 and TRBJ1-2; tentative D call: TRBD1 (6 bases). There are 13 residues in the CDR3. V was clipped by 5 bases and J by 4 bases, with 14 bases between them. Looked up from germline, CDR1 is SQVTM and CDR2 is ANQGSEA.

V is TRBV30 and J is TRBJ2-5; 8 nucleotides line up with TRBD1. The J call is in doubt because the DNA end fits TRBJ2-7 better. CDR3 length equals 13 residues. Germline values: CDR1 GTSNPN, CDR2 SVGIG (reference sequence). The CDR3 DNA reads TGTGCCTGGAAGGGCAGGGGGCCCTACGAGCAGTACTTC. Encoded protein: CAWKGRGPYEQYF.

This clone was recorded many times. J is TRBJ2-1 and V is TRBV15; TRBD2 matches at 11 bases. With 1 base clipped from V and 8 bases from J, the junction kept 13 bases outside the gene matches. CDR3 length: 18 residues. From germline, CDR1 is LNHNV and CDR2 YYDKDF (reference sequence). The CDR3 DNA reads TGTGCCACCAGCAGAGCCCCGCTGAGACTAGCGGGAATGGATGAGCAGTTCTTC. Amino acid sequence: CATSRAPLRLAGMDEQFF. The variable domain in full, with the rest retrieved from reference TRBV15 and TRBJ2-1, is DAMVIQNPRYQVTQFGKPVTLSCSQTLNHNVMYWYQQKSSQAPKLLFHYYDKDFNNEADTPDNFQSRRPNTSFCFLDIRSPGLGDTAMYLCATSRAPLRLAGMDEQFFGPGTRLTVL.

This clone turned up a few times. The chain is built from TRBV29-1 and TRBJ2-5, with 10 bases matching TRBD1. The CDR3 contains 12 residues. V dropped 5 bases and J dropped 4; count of bases not matched to a gene: 1. Germline lookup yields CDR1 SQVTM and CDR2 ANQGSEA. CDR3 amino acids: CSVWTGGETQYF. DNA of the CDR3: TGCAGCGTTTGGACAGGGGGAGAGACCCAGTACTTC.

The chain has TRBV7-2 and TRBJ2-4, with 7 bases fitting TRBD1. With V trimmed by 7 bases and J by 3 bases, 3 bases remained unmatched. Germline-derived CDR1 and CDR2 are SGHTA and FQGNSA. The CDR3 has 13 residues. CDR3 sequence (DNA): TGTGCCAGCACGGGACAGCTCAAAAACATTCAGTACTTC. Translation: CASTGQLKNIQYF.